This T cell receptor (beta chain) was observed in a study of cytomegalovirus exposure and HLA in healthy donors (dated by TCRdb to 2017 to 2019). The study in broad terms: In an earlier analysis of several hundred of the donors, under 300 Gb of sequence data and some 120 million unique TCR beta sequences from 150 million to 200 million T cells were reported. In a later genetic analysis, genome-wide SNP genotypes for about three fifths of the roughly 670 donors were used, and that subset was treated as a discovery cohort. The number of typed donors differed by locus: roughly 620-640 for A, B, C, DRB1 and DQB1; some 540 for DQA1; 606 for DPA1; and some 450 for DPB1. Among some 400 genotyped donors of the cohort, an average of around 220,000 unique TCR beta nucleotide sequences was sequenced per donor, of which approximately 19% were non-productive. To decide whether each TCR beta V gene segment behaved as functional or pseudogenic, an earlier analysis of approximately 590 of the donors relied on high-throughput TCR beta sequencing. HLA typing covered class I and class II loci at four-digit resolution. All discovery cohort repertoires had been generated using a single sequencing platform. The study aimed to test whether cataloging public T cell receptors could reveal signatures of past pathogen exposure. A later analysis re-examined previously published TCR beta repertoires from more than 550 donors and added high-resolution HLA genotyping to investigate patterns of TCR occurrence. Rather than drawing on any new phenotypic data, the later analysis identified candidate immune exposures from TCR beta sequences and the way those sequences occurred across donors. Around 320 gigabases of sequencing data and around 87 million unique TCR sequences were included in an early release covering roughly 700 HLA-typed donors. The genetic ancestry cluster associated with self-reported Caucasian donors included about 81% of the roughly 360 genotyped donors. Besides the first cohort of around 700 subjects, a separate validation cohort made up of some 110 different subjects was used. Donor age, sex, ethnicity and CMV serostatus were collected together with the repertoire data. To predict cytomegalovirus infection status, the study combined high-throughput TCR immunosequencing, statistical association of individual TCRs with disease status, and machine learning. The study profiled the T cell repertoires of under 700 subjects by immunosequencing and related them to cytomegalovirus serostatus. Roughly five DR-DQ haplotypes were handled as single units for association and clustering because linkage in the cohort was strong.

This clone was seen a handful of times. Its antigen remains undetermined. Per-base qualities were not stored, and no clone one base away is much larger. The cohort was made up of 500 to 850 healthy bone marrow donors. All cohort members were sampled while nominally healthy, although unrecorded immune exposures were likely present. The donor tested CMV seropositive and was one of the 289 seropositive cohort members. Every donor gave a peripheral blood sample, and the peripheral blood mononuclear cells from that sample were used for TCR beta sequencing. The Qiagen DNeasy Blood Extraction Kit was used to extract genomic DNA from the blood cell samples. Overall results and qualifications from the work: Most CMV-associated TCR beta chains appeared to be HLA-restricted in a later analysis, and the HLA associations seemed to be driven largely by CMV exposure. The classifier was reported to diagnose cytomegalovirus status with high specificity and sensitivity in both the original and validation cohorts. Because the 87-base-pair reads could not distinguish some IMGT-functional V segments, including TRBV6-2 and TRBV6-3, those segments were excluded. According to a later genetic analysis, donors in an Asian-associated ancestry cluster had fewer N-insertions in productive TCRs than the approximately 650-donor mean. Linkage disequilibrium might explain the correlated functional status among segregating V segments, but an unknown experimental factor could not be ruled out. A further reported finding was that TCR beta sequences accurately predicted the HLA-A and HLA-B alleles for most subjects in the first cohort. In vitro tests confirmed that a few of the cytomegalovirus-associated TCR beta chains recognize cytomegalovirus antigens. Presence/absence analyses assumed roughly uniform sequencing depth across donors, an assumption that may not hold. Strong co-occurrence of HLA alleles, especially DR and DQ, made assigning TCR associations to individual alleles difficult. In an earlier analysis of about 600 of the donors, most TCR beta V segments appeared in productive rearrangements about 90% or about 30% of the time, broadly matching IMGT annotations. In a later analysis, some 17,000 TCR beta sequences were associated with specific HLA alleles at a false discovery rate of 0.05. HLA typing was unavailable for some donors at each locus, so association tests used only the typed subset. A group of highly shared sequence variants was considered likely to be a technical artifact of the sequencing pipeline. Immune exposure information for the cohort was limited to CMV serostatus. Most TCR sequences were observed very rarely across donors, whereas some public TCRs were present in many individuals. Several of the top co-occurrence clusters appeared to be linked to parvovirus B19, influenza, CMV and Epstein-Barr virus, according to a later analysis. According to the authors, the approach could potentially be generalized to other disease states and immunological phenotypes. Compared with equally common non-associated chains, HLA-associated TCR beta chains in a later analysis were more clonally expanded and had lower generation probabilities. The study gave a list of 150 to 200 TCR beta chains associated with cytomegalovirus. A later analysis found that TCR association rates varied across HLA loci, with DRB1 alleles showing the most associated TCRs and HLA-C alleles the fewest. A later genetic analysis associated a missense DCLRE1C variant with V-gene and J-gene trimming of TCR beta chains, and an independent cohort replicated the association. Because counts were too low, roughly 18 rarely observed V segments, including chromosome 9 orphons, were left out of the earlier analysis of approximately 580 of the donors. The cohort was sequenced for TCR beta chains only, and without alpha or paired-chain data the features that could be detected were limited.

Library preparation was by the immunoSEQ multiplex PCR assay. For the multiplex PCR, a mixture combining 60 forward primers for TCR Vbeta segments and 13 reverse primers for TCR Jbeta segments was used. The CDR3 region of rearranged TCR beta genes was amplified from genomic DNA by a multiplex PCR assay. On the Illumina HiSeq System, the amplified TCR beta libraries were sequenced as 87-base-pair reads. The authors' pipeline ran thus. A later analysis counted 65 million to 90 million unique TCR beta chains across the 650 to 800 repertoires, and 9.5 million to 11 million of these chains were shared by at least two donors. To remove PCR and sequencing errors, raw reads were error-corrected and collapsed into unique sequences using a nearest-neighbor algorithm that merged closely related sequences. CDR3 sequences were aligned to IMGT reference sequences to assign V, D and J gene segments. For a sequence to be retained, a match of at least six nucleotides was required to both a V gene segment and a J gene segment. A rearrangement was called productive if the CDR3 had no stop codons and remained in frame with V and J, and every other rearrangement was called non-productive. CDR3 was defined according to IMGT convention as the region running from the second conserved V-encoded cysteine to the conserved J-encoded phenylalanine. Sequences without an unambiguous match to a single V gene segment were excluded from the earlier analysis of approximately 560 of the donors. In an earlier analysis of a few hundred of the donors, V segments were called functional above 56.7% productive rearrangements and were called segregating when the between-donor standard deviation exceeded 5%. A statistical classification framework was built for diagnosing cytomegalovirus status from the catalog of TCR beta chain sequences. In a later analysis, V and J genes were assigned by comparing TCR nucleotide sequences against IMGT/GENE-DB human TR gene sequences. Using the TCRdist pipeline, a later analysis assigned CDR3 sequences along with most-parsimonious VDJ recombination scenarios. In a later analysis, each TCR beta chain was defined by its CDR3 amino acid sequence together with its V-gene family, and reads without a unique V-gene family were excluded. As a way to deal with suspected cross-contamination and a sequencing artifact, a later analysis dropped approximately 570 nucleotide sequences that were highly shared and had low generation probability. In a later analysis, a clonal expansion index for each public chain was calculated from normalized within-repertoire ranks of inferred template counts. In a later analysis, generation probabilities were computed with a VDJ recombination model fitted to out-of-frame rearrangements, and the resulting probabilities were checked against IGoR. A later analysis scored TCR-TCR, TCR-HLA and TCR-CMV co-occurrence with hypergeometric tests, applying a repertoire-size bias correction to TCR pairs. False discovery rates were estimated in a later analysis by permuting HLA or CMV assignments 20 times. A later analysis grouped co-occurring TCRs with DBSCAN, adding TCRdist sequence similarity when clustering within HLA-allele-positive subsets. Repertoires with fewer than 30,000 or more than 120,000 public chains were left out of co-occurrence clustering, as were a handful of repertoires with anomalous nucleotide sharing. TCRdb's version of the immuneACCESS table is confined to in-frame rearrangements and falls short of the full clone set. An unresolved V gene accounts for under half of the shortfall where checked; the remainder is of unknown origin. V and J calls plus clone size are reproduced from that table; the DNA served to infer D and trimming. The sample has about 120,000 clones on record, 76% of them singletons. The ten largest make up roughly 12% of the sample.

V trim: 0 bases; J trim: 3 bases; unmatched bases: 3. The CDR3 goes from the cysteine to the phenylalanine over 15 residues. Only the CDR3 DNA stays, 45 bases, in frame from base 1. Per the germline V gene, MNHEY is the CDR1 and SVGAGI is the CDR2. The source is a young man in good health and CMV-seropositive. The chain was built from TRBV6-5 and TRBJ2-7; a stretch of 9 junction bases matches TRBD1. The sample taken for sequencing was PBMCs. The sequenced DNA: TGTGCCAGCAGTTACTCGCCGGGACAGGGCTACGAGCAGTACTTC. Translation gives CASSYSPGQGYEQYF.